These 20 T cell receptor beta chains share one sample of origin, sequenced in a study of T-cell memory formation after mild COVID-19. TCRdb re-derived calls from the 5' RACE reads in MiXCR, one entry per CDR3 protein. The sample holds approximately 250,000 distinct CDR3 sequences, approximately 16% seen once. Sequencing was carried out using PBMCs or a T cell subset sorted from them (not recorded which). All receptors come from a man between 18 and 29 years old who had mild COVID-19 (a few samples of this study predate the infection). Cell type and time point are not known.

This chain uses TRBV6-4 with TRBJ2-2, with unresolved D. V was clipped by 2 bases and J by 0 bases, with 4 bases between them. This CDR3 comprises 14 residues. In germline, CDR1 is MRHNA, CDR2 SNTAGT. Here the CDR3 DNA reads TGTGCCAGCAGTGACAGGGCGAACACCGGGGAGCTGTTTTTT. Residues: CASSDRANTGELFF.

This chain connects TRBV10-3 to TRBJ2-7; D might be TRBD2 (6 bases). The germline gives CDR1 ENHRY, CDR2 SYGVKD. The germline V and J ends were trimmed by 6 bases and 4 bases, with 22 bases remaining between them. This CDR3 spans 16 amino acids. CDR3 sequence (DNA): TGTGCCATCAGCGAATTAGGGGACGGGGGAGCTTACGAGCAGTACTTC. Translating gives CAISELGDGGAYEQYF.

This clonotype turned up a few times. The chain couples TRBV12-3 or TRBV12-4 to TRBJ1-4; 7 bases line up with TRBD1. The CDR3 runs to 16 residues. The V gene end was trimmed by 3 bases and the J gene end by 0 bases; junction bases not matched to a gene: 4. CDR3 bases: TGTGCCAGCAGTTTTCGGGGGACAGCAACTAATGAAAAACTGTTTTTT. It translates to CASSFRGTATNEKLFF.

This sequence joins TRBV5-1 and TRBJ1-2; D is uncertain. Germline-derived CDR1 and CDR2 are SGHRS and YFSETQ. V shed 3 bases and J shed 6 bases, with 12 bases lying between them. This CDR3 spans 13 amino acids. CDR3 sequence reads: CASSSERRDGYTF. As DNA, the CDR3 is TGCGCCAGCAGCTCGGAGAGGAGGGATGGCTACACCTTC.

The CDR3 nucleotides are TGCAGCGTTGAGTCCCTTGGTGAGCAGTTCTTC. Translated, it gives CSVESLGEQFF. The chain uses TRBV29-1 and TRBJ2-1; D is undetermined. The CDR3 runs 11 residues. V was trimmed by 3 bases and J by 9 bases, leaving 9 bases between them. Germline loops: CDR1 SQVTM, CDR2 ANQGSEA.

CDR3 nucleotides: TGTGCCAGCTCACCAAGGAGGGACAGGGGGGAAGCTTTCTTT. Translating it yields CASSPRRDRGEAFF. V is TRBV18 and J is TRBJ1-1; 11 bases are shared with TRBD1. V was pared by 2 bases and J by 8 bases, with 4 bases of the junction left unmatched. Germline values: CDR1 KGHSH, CDR2 LQKENI. CDR3 length equals 14 residues.

This clonotype was detected many times. V gene TRBV5-1 combines with J gene TRBJ1-5; D perhaps matches TRBD1 (6 bases). Trimming cost V 4 bases and J 3 bases, with 11 bases left between them. The germline V gene encodes CDR1 SGHRS and CDR2 YFSETQ. The CDR3 covers 14 residues. Here the CDR3 reads CASSTGQPNQPQHF. The CDR3 DNA sequence: TGCGCCAGCAGCACCGGACAGCCCAATCAGCCCCAGCATTTT.

J is TRBJ1-3 and V is TRBV7-2, with D possibly matching TRBD1 (5 bases). This CDR3 contains 11 residues. V dropped 11 bases and J dropped 0 bases, with 5 bases sitting between them. Germline V CDR1 and CDR2: SGHTA, FQGNSA. This CDR3 reads CAQGSGNTIYF. The CDR3 nucleotides read TGTGCCCAGGGCTCTGGAAACACCATATATTTT. Full variable domain (remainder filled in from reference TRBV7-2 and TRBJ1-3): GAGVSQSPSNKVTEKGKDVELRCDPISGHTALYWYRQSLGQGLEFLIYFQGNSAPDKSGLPSDRFSAERTGGSVSTLTIQRTQQEDSAVYLCAQGSGNTIYFGEGSWLTVV.

In this sample, this clonotype turned up a few times. The rearrangement links TRBV7-2 to TRBJ1-4; possible D gene TRBD1, 6 bases. Germline CDR1 and CDR2: SGHTA and FQGNSA. V was clipped by 4 bases and J by 12 bases, with 15 bases between them. The CDR3 contains 13 residues. In DNA form, the CDR3 reads TGTGCCAGCAGCTCGTCGGAGGGGGGACAACTGTTTTTT. It yields the protein CASSSSEGGQLFF.

The CDR3 sequence: CASRLVAGAYNEQFF. Written as DNA, the CDR3 is TGTGCCAGCAGACTCGTAGCGGGGGCGTACAATGAGCAGTTCTTC. This chain uses TRBV6-2 or TRBV6-3 with TRBJ2-1; 9 bases agree with TRBD2. V gave up 6 bases and J gave up 4 bases; unmatched junction bases: 7. Germline CDR1 reads MNHEY; CDR2 reads SVGEGT. The CDR3 spans 15 residues.

The gene calls are TRBV5-8 and TRBJ1-2; no clear D gene. Germline loops: CDR1 SGHTS, CDR2 YDEGEE. The length of the CDR3 is 14 residues. Trimming shortened V by 3 bases and J by 4 bases, and 13 bases separated the two germline ends. The CDR3 here is CASSYTDTVYGYTF. In DNA form, the CDR3 reads TGTGCCAGCAGCTATACTGACACCGTCTATGGCTACACCTTC.

This chain uses TRBV7-2 with TRBJ2-1; 14 bases agree with TRBD2. Germline CDR1 SGHTA, CDR2 FQGNSA. The ends lost 1 base at V and 1 base at J; junction bases unmatched: 3. CDR3 length equals 18 residues. CDR3 loop: CASSLGGLAGGSYNEQFF. CDR3 sequence (DNA): TGTGCCAGCAGCTTAGGTGGACTAGCGGGGGGTTCCTACAATGAGCAGTTCTTC.

The CDR3 coding sequence is TGTGCCAGCAGCGCCCCCGCTGGGGAAGAGACCCAGTACTTC. The encoded protein is CASSAPAGEETQYF. V is TRBV9 and J is TRBJ2-5; D ambiguous. Germline V gene data show CDR1 as SGDLS and CDR2 as YYNGEE. The CDR3 consists of 14 residues. Trimming took 3 bases from V and 3 from J, leaving 12 bases between them.

This clonotype was recorded a few times. The rearrangement links TRBV3-1 to TRBJ2-3, with 8 bases lining up with TRBD1. The V gene end was trimmed by 1 base and the J gene end by 2 bases; junction bases not matched to a gene: 5. Germline loops: CDR1 LGHDT, CDR2 YNNKEL (reference sequence). The CDR3 sequence is 16 residues long. The CDR3 DNA follows: TGTGCCAGCAGCCAAGCCTGGGACAGGACCACAGATACGCAGTATTTT. Its protein product is CASSQAWDRTTDTQYF.

In this sample, this clonotype turned up once. The rearrangement uses TRBV20-1 and TRBJ1-2, with 11 nucleotides matching TRBD1. V shed 6 bases and J 8 bases; nucleotides not matched to a gene: 14. This CDR3 contains 15 residues. Germline V lookup: CDR1 DFQATT, CDR2 SNEGSKA (reference sequence). CDR3 loop: CSAERIPGQGEGYTF. The DNA of the CDR3 is TGCAGTGCAGAACGTATTCCGGGACAGGGGGAGGGCTACACCTTC.

A few counts support this clonotype. The CDR3 is CASSKSGQANEKLFF. The DNA of the CDR3 is TGTGCCAGCAGTAAATCGGGACAGGCTAATGAAAAACTGTTTTTT. V usage is TRBV6-2 or TRBV6-3 and J usage is TRBJ1-4, with 8 nucleotides matching TRBD1. The CDR3 is 15 residues long. Losses at the gene ends were 5 bases for V and 3 bases for J; bases not matched to a gene: 5. Germline-derived CDR1 and CDR2 are MNHEY and SVGEGT.

This clonotype was seen a handful of times. The chain employs TRBV20-1 and TRBJ1-1; 12 bases are shared with TRBD1. Germline loops: CDR1 DFQATT, CDR2 SNEGSKA (reference sequence). After removal of 4 bases from V and 4 bases from J, the junction contained 10 bases not matched to a gene. The CDR3 loop spans 16 amino acids. The CDR3 sequence: CSATGTGGRGGTEAFF. The CDR3 DNA reads TGCAGTGCTACAGGGACAGGGGGCCGGGGAGGCACTGAAGCTTTCTTT.

The chain has TRBV20-1 and TRBJ1-1; TRBD1 aligns across 7 bases. V trimming: 5 bases; J trimming: 7 bases; junction bases outside the gene matches: 13. The CDR3 loop spans 14 amino acids. Germline CDR1 reads DFQATT; CDR2 reads SNEGSKA (reference sequence). The CDR3 sequence: CSAGWGGQEGEAFF. DNA for the CDR3: TGCAGTGCTGGGTGGGGCGGACAGGAGGGTGAAGCTTTCTTT.

In its sample, this clonotype was seen a few times. V usage is TRBV7-3 and J usage is TRBJ1-1; D not certain. V lost 4 bases and J 1 base, leaving 4 bases between the germline ends. This CDR3 comprises 12 residues. Germline V gene data show CDR1 as SGHTA and CDR2 as FQGTGA. This chain's CDR3 is CASSSPNTEAFF. As DNA, the CDR3 is TGTGCCAGCAGCTCCCCGAACACTGAAGCTTTCTTT.

The chain recombines TRBV7-9 with TRBJ1-1; TRBD1 matches 7 bases. The germline gives CDR1 SEHNR, CDR2 FQNEAQ (reference sequence). CDR3 length: 11 amino acids. V lost 9 bases, J lost 8 bases, and 6 bases stayed unmatched. The CDR3 DNA reads TGTGCCAGTTACAGGGGATCGGAAGCTTTCTTT. Encoded protein: CASYRGSEAFF.